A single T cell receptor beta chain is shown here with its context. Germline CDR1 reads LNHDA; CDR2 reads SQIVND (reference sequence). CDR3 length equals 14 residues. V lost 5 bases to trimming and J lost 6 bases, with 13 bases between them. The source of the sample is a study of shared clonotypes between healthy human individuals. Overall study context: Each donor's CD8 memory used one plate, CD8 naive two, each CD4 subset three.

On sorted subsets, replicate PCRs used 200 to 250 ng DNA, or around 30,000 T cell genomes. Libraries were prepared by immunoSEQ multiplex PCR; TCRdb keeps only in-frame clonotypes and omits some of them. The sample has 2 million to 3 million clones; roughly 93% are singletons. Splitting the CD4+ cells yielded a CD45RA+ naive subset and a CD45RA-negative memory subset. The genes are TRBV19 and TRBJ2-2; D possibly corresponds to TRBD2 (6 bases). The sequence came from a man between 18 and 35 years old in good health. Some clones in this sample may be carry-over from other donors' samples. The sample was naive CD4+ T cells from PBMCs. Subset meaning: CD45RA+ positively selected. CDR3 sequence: CASSELARSGELFF. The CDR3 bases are TGTGCCAGTAGTGAACTAGCTCGCTCCGGGGAGCTGTTTTTT.